This entry is about one TCR beta chain. The data are from a study of cytomegalovirus exposure and HLA in healthy donors. Donors sampled were nominally healthy, though unrecorded immune exposures were likely. The CDR3 totals 14 residues. The germline V gene has CDR1 SGHRS and CDR2 YFSETQ. The V segment lost 4 bases and the J segment 6 bases; nucleotides outside the gene matches: 10. Researchers ran the PCR with 60 Vbeta and 13 Jbeta primers. Sequencing was performed with immunoSEQ multiplex PCR; in TCRdb, only in-frame clones are kept and a portion is missing. Among some 150,000 clones listed, less than 85% were seen once.

The clonotype originates from a middle-aged man in good health and CMV-seronegative. The rearrangement uses TRBV5-1 and TRBJ2-7; 7 nucleotides match TRBD1. The sample was PBMCs. CDR3 nucleotide sequence: TGCGCCAGCAGCATGACCGGGACAGCTTCCGAGCAGTACTTC. It codes for CASSMTGTASEQYF.